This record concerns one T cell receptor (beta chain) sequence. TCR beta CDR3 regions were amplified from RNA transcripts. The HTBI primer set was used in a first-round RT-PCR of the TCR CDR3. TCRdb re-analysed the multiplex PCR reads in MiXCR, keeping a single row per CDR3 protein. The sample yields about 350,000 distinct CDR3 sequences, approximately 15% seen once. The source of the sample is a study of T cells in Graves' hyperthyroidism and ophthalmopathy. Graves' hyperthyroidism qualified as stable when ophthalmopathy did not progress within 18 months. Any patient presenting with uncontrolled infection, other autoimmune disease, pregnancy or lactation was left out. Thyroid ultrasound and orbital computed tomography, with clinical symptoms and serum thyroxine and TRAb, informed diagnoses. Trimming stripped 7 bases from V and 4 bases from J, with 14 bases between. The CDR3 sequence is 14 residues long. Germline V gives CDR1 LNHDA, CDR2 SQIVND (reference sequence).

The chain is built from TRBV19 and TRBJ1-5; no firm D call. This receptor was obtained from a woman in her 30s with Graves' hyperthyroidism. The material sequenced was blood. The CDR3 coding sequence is TGTGCCAGTACCCCGGCTCCTTCTAATCAGCCCCAGCATTTT. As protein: CASTPAPSNQPQHF. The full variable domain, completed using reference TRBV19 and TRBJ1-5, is DGGITQSPKYLFRKEGQNVTLSCEQNLNHDAMYWYRQDPGQGLRLIYYSQIVNDFQKGDIAEGYSVSREKKESFPLTVTSAQKNPTAFYLCASTPAPSNQPQHFGDGTRLSIL.